The T cell receptor (beta chain) described here comes from a study of blood T cell repertoires in COVID-19. Study-wide context: Acute-phase and convalescent COVID-19 samples originated in the United States, Italy and Spain.

This CDR3 is built from 13 residues. Germline V lookup: CDR1 SGHRS, CDR2 YFSETQ. Trimming cost V 1 base and J 5 bases, with 9 bases left between them. The table came from immunoSEQ multiplex PCR; TCRdb's copy has only in-frame clones and leaves some out. The table shows 150,000 to 200,000 clones, with more than 80% occurring only once. This clonotype was sampled from a woman in her sixties with acute or convalescent COVID-19. Input material: peripheral blood. The chain recombines TRBV5-1 with TRBJ1-1; D call uncertain. CDR3 bases: TGCGCCAGCAGCTTGACGAGGGAAACTGAAGCTTTCTTT. Amino acid sequence: CASSLTRETEAFF.